The 14 T cell receptor beta chains below come from one sample, sequenced in a study of blood T cell repertoires in COVID-19. Using immunoSEQ multiplex PCR, the repertoire was profiled, and TCRdb retains in-frame clones only, with some absent. The profile shows about 120,000 clones, around three quarters of them singletons. Source material: peripheral blood. These receptor sequences come from a man between 70 and 80 years old with acute or convalescent COVID-19.

The chain carries TRBV5-1 and TRBJ2-5; D is unresolved. There are 12 residues in the CDR3. CDR1 SGHRS and CDR2 YFSETQ come from the germline V gene. V was clipped by 0 bases and J by 5 bases, with 5 bases between them. CDR3 DNA: TGCGCCAGCAGCTTGGATAGTGAGACCCAGTACTTC. Its protein product is CASSLDSETQYF.

The V gene is TRBV19, the J gene TRBJ2-1; 7 bases line up with TRBD2. There are 16 residues in the CDR3. The germline V gene has CDR1 LNHDA and CDR2 SQIVND (reference sequence). The V gene end was trimmed by 3 bases and the J gene end by 8 bases; junction bases not matched to a gene: 13. CDR3 amino acids: CASSMIAGPPWDEQFF. The CDR3 bases are TGTGCCAGTAGTATGATAGCGGGTCCCCCGTGGGATGAGCAGTTCTTC.

The chain links TRBV7-3 to TRBJ1-1, with a tentative D call TRBD1 (5 bases). The germline CDR1 and CDR2 sequences are SGHTA and FQGTGA. V was clipped by 1 base and J by 5 bases, with 11 bases between them. The CDR3 sequence is 14 residues long. The CDR3 bases are TGTGCCAGCAGCTTAAACGGGGGTCGGACTGAAGCTTTCTTT. Its protein product is CASSLNGGRTEAFF.

This chain uses TRBV4-2 with TRBJ1-4; D gene uncertain. Germline CDR1 and CDR2: LGHNA and YNFKEQ. CDR3 length: 13 amino acids. V lost 2 bases, J lost 8 bases, and 9 bases lay in between. The chain's CDR3 is CASSQTGGEKLFF. As DNA, the CDR3 is TGTGCCAGCAGCCAAACGGGAGGGGAAAAACTGTTTTTT.

The chain combines TRBV28 with TRBJ1-2, with TRBD1 identical over 9 bases. The ends lost 5 bases at V and 3 bases at J; junction bases unmatched: 4. The CDR3 length is 14 residues. The germline V gene encodes CDR1 MDHEN and CDR2 SYDVKM. The CDR3 loop is CASSRQGGDYGYTF. The DNA for the CDR3 is TGTGCCAGCAGTAGACAGGGGGGAGACTATGGCTACACCTTC.

Notes on this clone: The junction and the germline gene differ at one end; a read error may be behind it. The rearrangement uses TRBV14 and TRBJ1-4, with 7 positions matching TRBD1. Germline-derived CDR1 and CDR2 are SGHDN and FVKESK. CDR3 length: 15 amino acids. The CDR3: CASSQARGPNEKLFF. The CDR3 DNA reads as TGTGCCAGCAGTCAAGCGAGGGGGCCGAATGAAAAACTGTTTTTT.

This clone was found once. The chain employs TRBV19 and TRBJ1-2; TRBD1 agrees at 8 bases. J gave up 5 bases and V 3 bases, and 2 bases lay outside the gene matches. The germline V gene encodes CDR1 LNHDA and CDR2 SQIVND (reference sequence). CDR3 length: 13 residues. The CDR3 DNA reads TGTGCCAGTAGTATGACAGGGGATTATGGCTACACCTTC. The encoded protein is CASSMTGDYGYTF.

This clone was found a few times. The genes are TRBV12-3 or TRBV12-4 and TRBJ1-5; perhaps TRBD1 as D (6 bases). Trimming removed 2 bases at V and 7 bases at J, with 9 bases between. This CDR3 has 13 amino acids. CDR3 protein: CASSLQGQQPQHF. Written as DNA, the CDR3 is TGTGCCAGCAGTTTACAGGGACAACAGCCCCAGCATTTT.

V and J are TRBV20-1 and TRBJ2-1, with a tentative D call TRBD2 (5 bases). Germline assignment: CDR1 DFQATT and CDR2 SNEGSKA (reference sequence). CDR3 size: 11 residues. V was pared by 5 bases and J by 10 bases, with 12 bases between. CDR3 sequence (DNA): TGCAGTGCTGAAACTTCTAGCGAGCAGTTCTTC. Protein product: CSAETSSEQFF.

The gene calls are TRBV28 and TRBJ1-1; D may be TRBD1 (6 bases). Per germline, CDR1 MDHEN and CDR2 SYDVKM. CDR3 length equals 15 residues. Trimming left V 5 bases short and J 2 bases short, with 15 bases between. The chain's CDR3 is CASSPEGQSNTEAFF. The CDR3 region has the DNA TGTGCCAGCAGTCCTGAGGGACAATCAAACACTGAAGCTTTCTTT.

This chain connects TRBV12-3 or TRBV12-4 to TRBJ2-3; D is unresolved. V shed 7 bases and J shed 5 bases, with 10 bases lying between them. The CDR3 contains 12 residues. CDR3 sequence (DNA): TGTGCCAGCACCACCACATTAGATACGCAGTATTTT. Translated: CASTTTLDTQYF.

This clone was found a few times. CDR3 residues: CATSGAGGTGELFF. The CDR3 DNA reads as TGTGCCACCAGTGGGGCCGGGGGGACCGGGGAGCTGTTTTTT. V and J are TRBV24-1 and TRBJ2-2, with TRBD2 matching 7 bases. Germline lookup yields CDR1 KGHDR and CDR2 SFDVKD. V lost 5 bases, J lost 5 bases, and 4 bases stayed unmatched. The CDR3 loop spans 14 amino acids.

The chain employs TRBV6-2 or TRBV6-3 and TRBJ2-6; D uncertain. Between the trimmed V and J ends, which lost 6 bases and 1 base, there was a span of 10 bases. This CDR3 is built from 15 residues. The germline CDR1 and CDR2 sequences are MNHEY and SVGEGT. The CDR3 region has the DNA TGTGCCAGCAGCCAGACACCTTCTGGGGCCAACGTCCTGACTTTC. Translation gives CASSQTPSGANVLTF.

V usage is TRBV28 and J usage is TRBJ2-7; 11 bases map to TRBD2. V was clipped by 7 bases and J by 4 bases; unmatched bases: 12. Germline V gene lookup returns CDR1 MDHEN and CDR2 SYDVKM. CDR3 length: 16 residues. The CDR3 loop is CASTSPGLAESYEQYF. The CDR3, as DNA: TGTGCCAGCACCTCCCCGGGACTAGCGGAGTCTTACGAGCAGTACTTC. The full variable domain, its missing parts supplied by reference TRBV28 and TRBJ2-7, is DVKVTQSSRYLVKRTGEKVFLECVQDMDHENMFWYRQDPGLGLRLIYFSYDVKMKEKGDIPEGYSVSREKKERFSLILESASTNQTSMYLCASTSPGLAESYEQYFGPGTRLTVT.